A selection of T cell receptor beta chains follows, all from one sample in a study of blood T cell repertoires in COVID-19. Profiled with immunoSEQ multiplex PCR; TCRdb holds only in-frame clones, not every one. The table includes over 45,000 clones, roughly nine tenths detected once. The sequenced sample was peripheral blood. All receptors derive from an elderly man in a cohort sampled during active COVID-19. CDR3s include the opening cysteine and the closing phenylalanine or tryptophan. D genes are given only for firm matches. Expanded clones get a size class; other rows say once, few or many, or leave the size out.

TRBJ1-1 | few | 13 | TRBV7-9 | NA | CASSFGQNSEAFF | TGTGCCAGCAGCTTCGGACAGAACTCTGAAGCTTTCTTT
TRBJ1-2 | NA | 14 | TRBV29-1 | NA | CSVGRVGGNYGYTF | TGCAGCGTTGGAAGGGTCGGGGGAAACTATGGCTACACCTTC
TRBJ1-1 | NA | 14 | TRBV4-2 | TRBD1 | CASSQNTGGGSAFF | TGTGCCAGCAGCCAAAACACAGGGGGAGGGTCGGCTTTCTTT
TRBJ2-2 | NA | 15 | TRBV20-1 | TRBD2 | CSASTGLANTGELFF | TGCAGTGCTAGTACGGGACTAGCGAACACCGGGGAGCTGTTTTTT
TRBJ1-1 | NA | 16 | TRBV7-3 | NA | CASSLKRGPGNTEAFF | TGTGCCAGCAGCTTAAAGCGAGGGCCAGGGAACACTGAAGCTTTCTTT
TRBJ1-3 | NA | 17 | TRBV3-1/TRBV3-2 | NA | CASSQSRQRVSGNTIYF | TGTGCCAGCAGCCAATCCAGACAGCGAGTCTCTGGAAACACCATATATTTT
TRBJ1-2 | NA | 15 | TRBV6-1 | NA | CASSEVARANYGYTF | TGTGCCAGCAGTGAAGTGGCCAGGGCCAACTATGGCTACACCTTC
TRBJ2-5 | NA | 16 | TRBV27 | TRBD2 | CASSSVGTTFKETQYF | TGTGCCAGCAGTTCGGTCGGGACTACTTTCAAAGAGACCCAGTACTTC
TRBJ1-2 | NA | 12 | TRBV2 | NA | CARRTGNYGYTF | TGTGCCCGCAGAACAGGGAACTATGGCTACACCTTC
TRBJ1-6 | few | 14 | TRBV14 | NA | CASSPAVVNSPLHF | TGTGCCAGCAGCCCGGCGGTTGTTAATTCACCCCTCCACTTT
TRBJ2-7 | once | 13 | TRBV10-1 | NA | CASSESMADEQYF | TGCGCCAGCAGTGAGTCGATGGCGGACGAGCAGTACTTC
TRBJ2-7 | NA | 15 | TRBV4-3 | TRBD1 | CASSQGTGGGYEQYF | TGCGCCAGCAGCCAAGGGACAGGGGGCGGCTACGAGCAGTACTTC
TRBJ2-5 | NA | 15 | TRBV11-2 | TRBD1 | CASSPRQGPQETQYF | TGTGCCAGCAGCCCCCGACAGGGGCCCCAAGAGACCCAGTACTTC
TRBJ2-7 | NA | 14 | TRBV4-2 | NA | CASSPWGGVYEQYF | TGTGCCAGCAGCCCCTGGGGCGGAGTCTACGAGCAGTACTTC
TRBJ2-3 | NA | 14 | TRBV24-1 | NA | CATSAPGSTDTQYF | TGTGCCACCAGTGCGCCCGGGAGCACAGATACGCAGTATTTT
TRBJ1-1 | once | 14 | TRBV29-1 | TRBD1 | CSAGTGGARTEAFF | TGCAGCGCAGGGACAGGGGGCGCGAGGACTGAAGCTTTCTTT
TRBJ1-2 | few | 16 | TRBV9 | NA | CASSPQFDSRNYGYTF | TGTGCCAGCAGCCCCCAATTTGACAGTCGTAACTATGGCTACACCTTC
TRBJ1-2 | NA | 13 | TRBV25-1 | NA | CASSEWGESGDTF | TGTGCCAGCAGTGAATGGGGCGAATCTGGGGACACCTTC